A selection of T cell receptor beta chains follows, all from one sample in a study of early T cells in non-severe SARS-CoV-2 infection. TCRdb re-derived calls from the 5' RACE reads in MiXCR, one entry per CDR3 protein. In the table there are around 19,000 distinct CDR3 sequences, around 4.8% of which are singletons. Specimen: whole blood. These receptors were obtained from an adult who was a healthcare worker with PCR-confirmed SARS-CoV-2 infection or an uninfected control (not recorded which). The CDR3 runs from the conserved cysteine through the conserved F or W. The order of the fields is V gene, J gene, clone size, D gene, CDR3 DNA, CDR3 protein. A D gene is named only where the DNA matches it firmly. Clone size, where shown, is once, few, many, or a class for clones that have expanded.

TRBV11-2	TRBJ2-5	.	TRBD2	TGTGCCAGCAGCTCCGGCTGGGGGGGAGAGACCCAGTACTTC	CASSSGWGGETQYF
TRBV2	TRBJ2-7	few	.	TGTGCCAGCAGTGAGGGGGGGCTAGTTCTCTACGAGCAGTACTTC	CASSEGGLVLYEQYF
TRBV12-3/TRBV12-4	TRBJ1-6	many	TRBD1	TGTGCCAGCCGACAGGGGGAATCACCCCTCCACTTT	CASRQGESPLHF
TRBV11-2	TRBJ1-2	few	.	TGTGCCAGCAGCTCCTCAGACTATGGCTACACCTTC	CASSSSDYGYTF
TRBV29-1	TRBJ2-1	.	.	TGCAGCGCCCCGGACCCGGTCGAGCGTGAGCAGTTCTTC	CSAPDPVEREQFF
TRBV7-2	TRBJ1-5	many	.	TGTGCCAGCAGCTTTGGCGTCAATCAGCCCCAGCATTTT	CASSFGVNQPQHF
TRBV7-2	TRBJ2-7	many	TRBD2	TGTGCCAGCAGCCTGAGCGGGGTGGTCTACGAGCAGTACTTC	CASSLSGVVYEQYF
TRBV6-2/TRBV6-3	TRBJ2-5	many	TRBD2	TGTGCCAGCAGGTCCACGACTAGCGGGGGTGAGACCCAGTACTTC	CASRSTTSGGETQYF
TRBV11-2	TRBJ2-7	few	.	TGTGCCAGCAGCTTATACCCGGACCACTACGAGCAGTACTTC	CASSLYPDHYEQYF
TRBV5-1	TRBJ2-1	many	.	TGCGCCAGCAGCTTGAGGGGGGCCAGTCATGAGCAGTTCTTC	CASSLRGASHEQFF
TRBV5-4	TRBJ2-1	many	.	TGTGCCAGCAGCTTGACAGTCGTAAGCTCCTACAATGAGCAGTTCTTC	CASSLTVVSSYNEQFF
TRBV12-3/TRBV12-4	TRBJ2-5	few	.	TGTGCCAGCAGTTTAACCGGGCCCGGCCAAGAGACCCAGTACTTC	CASSLTGPGQETQYF
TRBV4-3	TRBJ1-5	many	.	TGCGCCAGCAGCCAAGAGTGGACCGGACAAGGGCCCCAGCATTTT	CASSQEWTGQGPQHF
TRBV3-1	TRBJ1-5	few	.	TGTGCCAGCAGCCAAGCACAGGGCTCTCAGCCCCAGCATTTT	CASSQAQGSQPQHF
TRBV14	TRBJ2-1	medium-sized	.	TGTGCCAGCAGCCAACAGGGCTATGAGCAGTTCTTC	CASSQQGYEQFF
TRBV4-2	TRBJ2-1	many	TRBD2	TGTGCCAGCAGCCCCAGGACTAGCGGGAGAAATGAGCAGTTCTTC	CASSPRTSGRNEQFF
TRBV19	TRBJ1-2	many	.	TGTGCCAGTAGTCCCTCGGACGCCTATGGCTACACCTTC	CASSPSDAYGYTF
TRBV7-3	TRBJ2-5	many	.	TGTGCCAGCAGCTTAAATACAGGAACTCAAGAGACCCAGTACTTC	CASSLNTGTQETQYF
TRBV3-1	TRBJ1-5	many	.	TGTGCCAGCAGCCAAGATCCTCGCGGCAATCAGCCCCAGCATTTT	CASSQDPRGNQPQHF
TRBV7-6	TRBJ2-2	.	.	TGTGCCAGCAGCTTGTTAGGTCCAGGGACGAACACCGGGGAGCTGTTTTTT	CASSLLGPGTNTGELFF
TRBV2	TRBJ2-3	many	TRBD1	TGTGCCAGCAGGACAGGGGATAGGGACACAGATACGCAGTATTTT	CASRTGDRDTDTQYF
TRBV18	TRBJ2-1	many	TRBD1	TGTGCCAGCTCACCTCAGGGGGCCTACAATGAGCAGTTCTTC	CASSPQGAYNEQFF
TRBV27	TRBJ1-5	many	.	TGTGCCAGCAGACAGAATAGCAATCAGCCCCAGCATTTT	CASRQNSNQPQHF
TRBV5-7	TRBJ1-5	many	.	TGTGCCAGCAGCTTGGGTACGGAAGATCAGCCCCAGCATTTT	CASSLGTEDQPQHF
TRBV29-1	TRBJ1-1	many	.	TGCAGCGTCGAAGGCACAGGGTCCACTGAAGCTTTCTTT	CSVEGTGSTEAFF
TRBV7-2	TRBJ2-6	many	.	TGTGCCAGCAGCCCACAGGGATCTGGGGCCAACGTCCTGACTTTC	CASSPQGSGANVLTF
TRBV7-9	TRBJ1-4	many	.	TGTGCCAGCAGCCTGGACATCACCGAAAAACTGTTTTTT	CASSLDITEKLFF
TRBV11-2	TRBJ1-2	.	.	TGTGCCAGCAGCTTAGATGAACAGGACCCCTATGGCTACACCTTC	CASSLDEQDPYGYTF
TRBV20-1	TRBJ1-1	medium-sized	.	TGCAGTGCTAAAAACAGCATGAACACTGAAGCTTTCTTT	CSAKNSMNTEAFF
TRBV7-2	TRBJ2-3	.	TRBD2	TGTGCCAGCAGCTTACAGGCGGGGGGGCCAGCAAATACGCAGTATTTT	CASSLQAGGPANTQYF
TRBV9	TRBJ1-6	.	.	TGTGCCAGCAGCCTAGATACAGGGCCTAATTCACCCCTCCACTTT	CASSLDTGPNSPLHF
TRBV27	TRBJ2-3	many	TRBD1	TGTGCCAGCAGAAAAGGGGACAGGGGAGTTACAGATACGCAGTATTTT	CASRKGDRGVTDTQYF
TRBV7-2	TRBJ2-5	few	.	TGTGCCAGCCTAGAACGGGTACAAGAGACCCAGTACTTC	CASLERVQETQYF
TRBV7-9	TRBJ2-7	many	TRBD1	TGTGCCAGCAGCTCGACAGGGCCCTACGAGCAGTACTTC	CASSSTGPYEQYF
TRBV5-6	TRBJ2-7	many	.	TGTGCCAGCAGCCCCTCTACCCGCAGAGCCTACGAGCAGTACTTC	CASSPSTRRAYEQYF
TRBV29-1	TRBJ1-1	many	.	TGCAGCGTTGGGGGGGCGCGTCGGAACACTGAAGCTTTCTTT	CSVGGARRNTEAFF
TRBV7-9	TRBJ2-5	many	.	TGTGCCAGCAGCTCAGCCTTATCTGGGGAGACCCAGTACTTC	CASSSALSGETQYF
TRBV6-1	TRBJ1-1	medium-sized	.	TGTGCCAGCAGTGAAAGGAGGGATGGCGCTGAAGCTTTCTTT	CASSERRDGAEAFF
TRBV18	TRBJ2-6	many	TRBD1	TGTGCCAGCTCACCACCAACAGGGGATGGGGCCAACGTCCTGACTTTC	CASSPPTGDGANVLTF
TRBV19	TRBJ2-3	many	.	TGTGCCAGTAGTTGGAACATCTTGGATACGCAGTATTTT	CASSWNILDTQYF
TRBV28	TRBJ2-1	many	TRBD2	TGTGCCAGCAGTTCTTCCAGCGGGAGTATATATGAGCAGTTCTTC	CASSSSSGSIYEQFF
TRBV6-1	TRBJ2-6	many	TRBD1	TGTGCCAGCAGTGAAGGGATGACAGGGGAATCCTCTGGGGCCAACGTCCTGACTTTC	CASSEGMTGESSGANVLTF
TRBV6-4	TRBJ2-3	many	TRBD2	TGTGCCAGCACCGGGGCTAGCGGGGTCTCCGGGGATACGCAGTATTTT	CASTGASGVSGDTQYF
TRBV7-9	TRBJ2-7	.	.	TGTGCCAGCAGCTTAGGGCAGGTGGGCTACGAGCAGTACTTC	CASSLGQVGYEQYF
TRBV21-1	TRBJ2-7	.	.	TGTGCCAGCAAAAGCCGGACAGGGGGGATCTACGAGCAGTACTTC	CASKSRTGGIYEQYF
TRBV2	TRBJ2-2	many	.	TGTGCCAGCAGTCCACACAGGACCGGGGAGCTGTTTTTT	CASSPHRTGELFF
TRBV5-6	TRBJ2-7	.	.	TGTGCCAGCAGCTTGCTAGGATCGACTAATTACGAGCAGTACTTC	CASSLLGSTNYEQYF
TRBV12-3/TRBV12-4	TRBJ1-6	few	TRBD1	TGTGCCAGCAGTCCGAGACAGGGAAGCAACTCACCCCTCCACTTT	CASSPRQGSNSPLHF
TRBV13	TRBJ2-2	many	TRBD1	TGTGCCAGCAGTCCCCGGGACAGGAGGAACACCGGGGAGCTGTTTTTT	CASSPRDRRNTGELFF
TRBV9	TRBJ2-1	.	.	TGTGCCAGCAGCGTAGGCCACAGGAGCTCCTACAATGAGCAGTTCTTC	CASSVGHRSSYNEQFF
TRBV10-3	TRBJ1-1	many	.	TGTGCCATCAGTGAGTACGGAAGTGGTTCTGAAGCTTTCTTT	CAISEYGSGSEAFF
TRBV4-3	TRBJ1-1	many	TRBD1	TGCGCCAGCAGTCCGAGGGACAGGGGCGACACTGAAGCTTTCTTT	CASSPRDRGDTEAFF
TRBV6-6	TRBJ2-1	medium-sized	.	TGTGCCAGCAGTTACGCCTCCTACAATGAGCAGTTCTTC	CASSYASYNEQFF
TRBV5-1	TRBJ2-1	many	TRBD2	TGCGCCAGCAGCCCAGAAGGACTAGCGGGGGAGCAGTTCTTC	CASSPEGLAGEQFF